The present T cell receptor (beta chain) was sequenced within a study of cytomegalovirus exposure and HLA in healthy donors. On the study more broadly: In a previous analysis, 117 million unique TCR beta sequences were found from about 190 million T cells. Study findings and constraints: TCR beta V- and J-gene trimming was later associated with a missense DCLRE1C variant. Per a later analysis, HLA-associated TCR beta chains showed more clonal expansion than other, equally common TCR beta chains.

As for this clone: Its antigen is not known.

It was with 60 Vbeta and 13 Jbeta primers that the PCR ran. TCRdb's copy holds only in-frame clones and misses some; the assay was immunoSEQ multiplex PCR. The sample shows about 200,000 clones, 60% to 85% of them seen only once. CDR1 and CDR2 from the germline V gene are SGHTA and FQGTGA. V was pared by 3 bases and J by 0 bases, with 6 bases between. This CDR3 comprises 14 residues. This chain uses TRBV7-3 with TRBJ1-5; possibly TRBD1 for D (5 bases). The specimen sequenced was PBMCs. The source of this sequence is a man between 35 and 55 years old in good health and CMV-seronegative. CDR3 in amino acids: CASSFGHSNQPQHF. The CDR3 region has the DNA TGTGCCAGCAGCTTCGGACATAGCAATCAGCCCCAGCATTTT.